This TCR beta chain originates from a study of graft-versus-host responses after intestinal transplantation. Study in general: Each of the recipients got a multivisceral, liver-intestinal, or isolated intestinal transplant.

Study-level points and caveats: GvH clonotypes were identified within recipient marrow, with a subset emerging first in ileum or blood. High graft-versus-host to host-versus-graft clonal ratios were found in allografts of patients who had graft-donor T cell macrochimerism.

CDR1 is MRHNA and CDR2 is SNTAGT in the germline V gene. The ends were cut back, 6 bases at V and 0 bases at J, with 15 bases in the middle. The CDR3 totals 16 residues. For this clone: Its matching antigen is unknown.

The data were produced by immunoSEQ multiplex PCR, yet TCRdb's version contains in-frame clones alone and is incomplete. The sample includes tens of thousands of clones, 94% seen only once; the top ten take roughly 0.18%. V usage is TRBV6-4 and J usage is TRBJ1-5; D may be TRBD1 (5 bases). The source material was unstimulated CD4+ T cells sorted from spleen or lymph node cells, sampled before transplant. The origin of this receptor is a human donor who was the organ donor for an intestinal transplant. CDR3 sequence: CASRTRDRHSNQPQHF. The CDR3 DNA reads TGTGCCAGCAGGACCAGGGACCGACATAGCAATCAGCCCCAGCATTTT.